The 27 T cell receptor beta chains below all came from one sample that was sequenced in a study of T cells in Graves' hyperthyroidism and ophthalmopathy. Regions amplified from RNA transcripts were the TCR beta CDR3 regions. Using the HTBI primer set, a first-round RT-PCR was run on the TCR CDR3. TCRdb itself ran the multiplex PCR reads through MiXCR, one entry per CDR3 protein. The sample records around 290,000 distinct CDR3 sequences, 17% being singletons. Sequencing input: blood. The receptors stem from a woman aged 55-69 years with Graves' ophthalmopathy.

This clonotype was detected many times. The CDR3 sequence: CASRPPSLMNTEAFF. The CDR3 DNA reads as TGTGCCAGCAGGCCGCCTTCTCTCATGAACACTGAAGCTTTCTTT. The gene calls are TRBV12-3 or TRBV12-4 and TRBJ1-1; D not resolved. The CDR3 is 15 amino acids. V lost 6 bases to trimming and J lost 0 bases, with 14 bases between them.

This clonotype came up many times. The chain joins TRBV6-5 to TRBJ1-1; 10 bases are a match to TRBD1. V trimming: 2 bases; J trimming: 3 bases; junction bases outside the gene matches: 6. This CDR3 has 16 residues. Germline-derived CDR1 and CDR2 are MNHEY and SVGAGI. The CDR3 here is CASSYLPGQGYTEAFF. CDR3 DNA: TGTGCCAGCAGTTACCTTCCGGGACAGGGGTACACTGAAGCTTTCTTT.

This clonotype came up many times. The chain joins TRBV6-1 to TRBJ2-7; possibly TRBD2 for D (7 bases). V dropped 8 bases and J dropped 3 bases, with 17 bases sitting between them. This CDR3 has 14 residues. The germline V gene has CDR1 MNHNS and CDR2 SASEGT. As DNA, the CDR3 is TGTGCCAGCGGGGGGGGGACATCCCTCTACGAGCAGTACTTC. It yields the protein CASGGGTSLYEQYF.

This clonotype was counted many times. Here the CDR3 reads CASSAHILDNYGYTF. The DNA of the CDR3 is TGCGCCAGCAGTGCCCATATTCTAGATAACTATGGCTACACCTTC. The rearrangement links TRBV4-3 to TRBJ1-2; D gene ambiguous. Trimming left V 6 bases short and J 1 base short, with 15 bases between. CDR1 and CDR2 from the germline V gene are LGHNA and YSLEER. The CDR3 is 15 residues long.

V usage is TRBV4-1 and J usage is TRBJ2-7, with D perhaps matching TRBD1 (6 bases). CDR1 MGHRA and CDR2 YSYEKL come from the germline V gene. Trimming took off 5 bases at V and 3 bases at J, with 14 bases between the two ends. This CDR3 is built from 14 residues. The CDR3, as DNA: TGCGCCAGCAGCAGGACAGAATCTAACTACGAGCAGTACTTC. It translates to CASSRTESNYEQYF.

There are many counts of this clonotype. The rearrangement links TRBV20-1 to TRBJ2-3; TRBD2 aligns across 10 bases. Per germline, CDR1 DFQATT and CDR2 SNEGSKA (reference sequence). The ends lost 5 bases at V and 6 bases at J; junction bases unmatched: 14. The CDR3 length is 16 residues. CDR3 sequence: CSAPVFGAGGQDTQYF. CDR3 coding DNA: TGCAGTGCTCCGGTTTTCGGAGCGGGGGGGCAGGATACGCAGTATTTT.

This clonotype was detected ten times or more. The chain links TRBV3-1 to TRBJ2-3; TRBD1 agrees at 10 bases. CDR1 and CDR2 from the germline V gene are LGHDT and YNNKEL (reference sequence). V trimming: 5 bases; J trimming: 4 bases; junction bases outside the gene matches: 6. This CDR3 contains 15 residues. As DNA, the CDR3 is TGTGCCAGCAGCGCCCGGGACAGGGGATCAGATACGCAGTATTTT. Translated: CASSARDRGSDTQYF.

This clonotype was seen ten or more times. This chain connects TRBV7-2 to TRBJ2-5, with 10 nucleotides matching TRBD2. Germline loops: CDR1 SGHTA, CDR2 FQGNSA. J lost 5 bases, V lost 4 bases, and 10 bases had no gene match. The CDR3 extends over 16 amino acids. CDR3 in amino acids: CASSYNQRGGGETQYF. As DNA, the CDR3 is TGTGCCAGCAGCTACAACCAGCGGGGGGGCGGTGAGACCCAGTACTTC.

J is TRBJ2-2 and V is TRBV4-3, with D tentatively TRBD1 or TRBD2 (6 bases each). CDR1 LGHNA and CDR2 YSLEER come from the germline V gene. The CDR3 covers 19 residues. Trimming shortened V by 0 bases and J by 5 bases, and 22 bases separated the two germline ends. The CDR3: CASSQDPLLWGAGTGELFF. In DNA form, the CDR3 reads TGCGCCAGCAGCCAAGATCCCCTCTTGTGGGGGGCCGGGACCGGGGAGCTGTTTTTT.

In its sample, this clonotype was seen many times. The rearrangement uses TRBV4-3 and TRBJ2-1; D not certain. The CDR3 contains 15 residues. V lost 0 bases and J 9 bases, leaving 15 bases between the germline ends. In germline, CDR1 is LGHNA, CDR2 YSLEER. As DNA, the CDR3 is TGCGCCAGCAGCCAAGATCCCCCAGCCGACTTTGAGCAGTTCTTC. Translated: CASSQDPPADFEQFF.

In its sample, this clonotype was seen a few times. J is TRBJ1-3 and V is TRBV3-1; D is perhaps TRBD1 (5 bases). Trimming took off 4 bases at V and 1 base at J, with 17 bases between the two ends. CDR3 length: 17 amino acids. The germline V gene has CDR1 LGHDT and CDR2 YNNKEL (reference sequence). The CDR3 here is CASSRRQLSFSGNTIYF. Here the CDR3 DNA reads TGTGCCAGCAGCCGCCGACAGCTTTCCTTTTCTGGAAACACCATATATTTT. The full variable domain, rest sourced from reference TRBV3-1 and TRBJ1-3, is DTAVSQTPKYLVTQMGNDKSIKCEQNLGHDTMYWYKQDSKKFLKIMFSYNNKELIINETVPNRFSPKSPDKAHLNLHINSLELGDSAVYFCASSRRQLSFSGNTIYFGEGSWLTVV.

There are many counts of this clonotype. The chain links TRBV7-2 to TRBJ2-7; 8 bases line up with TRBD1. The CDR3 runs 15 residues. The J segment lost 0 bases and the V segment lost 5 bases, leaving 6 bases of the junction unmatched. Germline lookup yields CDR1 SGHTA and CDR2 FQGNSA. CDR3 sequence: CASSDRTGYSYEQYF. Written as DNA, the CDR3 is TGTGCCAGCAGCGATCGGACAGGGTACTCCTACGAGCAGTACTTC.

The chain links TRBV30 to TRBJ2-1; the D is unclear. The CDR3 runs 12 residues. The ends were cut back, 0 bases at V and 9 bases at J, with 9 bases in the middle. CDR1 is GTSNPN and CDR2 is SVGIG in the germline V gene (reference sequence). The CDR3 loop is CAWSVQIREQFF. As DNA, the CDR3 is TGTGCCTGGAGTGTACAGATTCGTGAGCAGTTCTTC.

The chain is built from TRBV27 and TRBJ1-3; D is unresolved. The CDR3 covers 15 residues. Germline lookup yields CDR1 MNHEY and CDR2 SMNVEV (reference sequence). V lost 2 bases and J lost 4, with 12 bases in between. The CDR3 bases are TGTGCCAGCAGTTTAGTCGGGGTAGGCGGAAACACCATATATTTT. Protein: CASSLVGVGGNTIYF.

The V gene is TRBV5-1, the J gene TRBJ2-1; D may be TRBD1 (5 bases). V was cut by 0 bases and J by 6 bases, with 10 bases left in between. This CDR3 contains 14 residues. Germline CDR1 is SGHRS and CDR2 is YFSETQ. The chain's CDR3 is CASSLAPQVNEQFF. The DNA for the CDR3 is TGCGCCAGCAGCTTGGCCCCACAGGTCAATGAGCAGTTCTTC.

This clonotype has ten or more counts. The chain recombines TRBV27 with TRBJ2-1; 7 bases fit TRBD2. Germline V gene sequence: CDR1 MNHEY, CDR2 SMNVEV (reference sequence). V shed 6 bases, J shed 3 bases, and the junction held 11 bases outside the gene matches. The CDR3 consists of 16 residues. Written as DNA, the CDR3 is TGTGCCAGCAGCCCTCTAGCGGAACCGCTCTACAATGAGCAGTTCTTC. Its protein is CASSPLAEPLYNEQFF.

The chain employs TRBV5-1 and TRBJ2-5, with 8 positions matching TRBD2. After removal of 5 bases from V and 5 bases from J, the junction contained 11 bases not matched to a gene. The CDR3 is 15 amino acids. CDR1 SGHRS and CDR2 YFSETQ come from the germline V gene. The CDR3 bases are TGCGCCAGCAGACCCTCCGGGGGGGCCCGGGAGACCCAGTACTTC. It codes for CASRPSGGARETQYF.

The V gene is TRBV7-9, the J gene TRBJ1-1, with TRBD1 matching over 7 bases. V shed 5 bases and J 5 bases; nucleotides not matched to a gene: 11. Germline CDR1 SEHNR, CDR2 FQNEAQ (reference sequence). The CDR3 length is 15 residues. CDR3 sequence (DNA): TGTGCCAGCAGCCTTTCCCTAACAGGGGAAACTGAAGCTTTCTTT. It encodes CASSLSLTGETEAFF.

This clonotype has a count of ten or more. V usage is TRBV11-1 and J usage is TRBJ2-6; a weak D match, TRBD1 (5 bases). The CDR3 is 14 amino acids. Germline V gene lookup returns CDR1 SGHAT and CDR2 FQDESV (reference sequence). V lost 5 bases to trimming and J lost 2 bases, with 7 bases between them. CDR3 in amino acids: CASSPQAGANVLTF. The DNA for the CDR3 is TGTGCCAGCAGCCCACAGGCTGGGGCCAACGTCCTGACTTTC.

The V and J genes are TRBV12-3 or TRBV12-4 and TRBJ1-1; perhaps TRBD1 as D (5 bases). Trimming removed 4 bases at V and 0 bases at J, with 9 bases between. The CDR3 has 14 amino acids. CDR3 amino acids: CASSWGVMNTEAFF. The CDR3 DNA sequence: TGTGCCAGCAGTTGGGGGGTAATGAACACTGAAGCTTTCTTT.

This clonotype showed up just a few times. The rearrangement links TRBV18 to TRBJ2-5; TRBD1 aligns across 11 bases. Germline-derived CDR1 and CDR2 are KGHSH and LQKENI. There are 17 residues in the CDR3. V trimming: 2 bases; J trimming: 4 bases; junction bases outside the gene matches: 9. CDR3 DNA: TGTGCCAGCTCACCATTTTCCGGACAGGGGGCTAGAGAGACCCAGTACTTC. It codes for CASSPFSGQGARETQYF. Supplemented by reference TRBV18 and TRBJ2-5, the full variable domain reads NAGVMQNPRHLVRRRGQEARLRCSPMKGHSHVYWYRQLPEEGLKFMVYLQKENIIDESGMPKERFSAEFPKEGPSILRIQQVVRGDSAAYFCASSPFSGQGARETQYFGPGTRLLVL.

This clonotype was seen many times. This chain uses TRBV20-1 with TRBJ1-5; 9 nucleotides agree with TRBD1. The CDR3 extends over 16 amino acids. The J segment lost 3 bases and the V segment lost 6 bases, leaving 12 bases of the junction unmatched. CDR1 and CDR2 (germline): DFQATT, SNEGSKA (reference sequence). CDR3 sequence reads: CSARSPGQGYNQPQHF. CDR3 bases: TGCAGTGCCCGAAGCCCGGGACAGGGCTACAATCAGCCCCAGCATTTT.

The chain joins TRBV19 to TRBJ2-1; D possibly corresponds to TRBD2 (5 bases). The V end lost 7 bases, the J end lost 0 bases, and 13 bases lay between the germline ends. Looked up from germline, CDR1 is LNHDA and CDR2 is SQIVND (reference sequence). CDR3 size: 15 residues. The CDR3 reads CASTLAGSSYNEQFF. In DNA form, the CDR3 reads TGTGCCAGTACCCTGGCGGGCAGCTCCTACAATGAGCAGTTCTTC.

This clonotype was picked up a small number of times. The chain recombines TRBV20-1 with TRBJ2-5; TRBD2 matches 7 bases. Unmatched junction bases numbered 14, after V lost 3 bases and J lost 7 bases. Per the germline V gene, CDR1 is DFQATT and CDR2 is SNEGSKA (reference sequence). The length of the CDR3 is 15 residues. CDR3 region: CSASVVGAGEVTQYF. CDR3 nucleotides: TGCAGTGCTAGCGTCGTTGGGGCGGGGGAGGTGACCCAGTACTTC.

V is TRBV29-1 and J is TRBJ1-4; no reliable D call. This CDR3 has 9 residues. Germline-derived CDR1 and CDR2 are SQVTM and ANQGSEA. V gave up 5 bases and J gave up 7 bases, with 2 bases separating them. DNA for the CDR3: TGCAGCGTTCGTGAAAAACTGTTTTTT. Its protein is CSVREKLFF.

The rearrangement links TRBV5-1 to TRBJ1-4; D possibly corresponds to TRBD1 (6 bases). From germline, CDR1 is SGHRS and CDR2 YFSETQ. The CDR3 consists of 14 residues. Trimming shortened V by 2 bases and J by 5 bases, and 10 bases separated the two germline ends. DNA for the CDR3: TGCGCCAGCAGCTTTTGGGGGCTGAATGAAAAACTGTTTTTT. It translates to CASSFWGLNEKLFF.

Many counts were recorded for this clonotype. This chain connects TRBV6-1 to TRBJ1-1; D uncertain. Germline CDR1 MNHNS, CDR2 SASEGT. The CDR3 has 13 amino acids. Trimming took off 4 bases at V and 5 bases at J, with 11 bases between the two ends. The CDR3 coding sequence is TGTGCCAGCAGTGTAAATGGAGAGACTGAAGCTTTCTTT. Protein sequence: CASSVNGETEAFF.